These 18 T cell receptor beta chains were all obtained from the same sample, sequenced in a study of response to subunit inactivated influenza vaccine. TCRdb passed the RT-PCR reads through MiXCR, listing each CDR3 protein once. Seen here are some 800,000 distinct CDR3 sequences, approximately 21% observed once, and the top ten hold approximately 10%. The sample here was PBMCs from blood, taken 5 to 6 days after vaccination. The receptors come from a man aged 50 or older who received an inactivated influenza vaccine.

The J gene is TRBJ2-7, the V gene TRBV20-1; D remains unclear. Trimming removed 5 bases at V and 3 bases at J, with 11 bases between. The CDR3 contains 12 residues. Germline V CDR1 and CDR2: DFQATT, SNEGSKA (reference sequence). The DNA of the CDR3 is TGCAGTGCTCCCGGACGAGGCTACGAGCAGTACTTC. It codes for CSAPGRGYEQYF.

This clonotype was counted between two and nine times. V is TRBV20-1 and J is TRBJ2-3, with 10 bases fitting TRBD2. The CDR3 has 19 amino acids. V dropped 2 bases and J dropped 0; count of bases not matched to a gene: 14. CDR1 is DFQATT, CDR2 SNEGSKA, per germline (reference sequence). The CDR3 bases are TGCAGTGCTAGAATTTCTAGCGGGGGCTTTCCTTCTAGCACAGATACGCAGTATTTT. Translated, it gives CSARISSGGFPSSTDTQYF.

The chain carries TRBV9 and TRBJ2-1; unclear D gene. This CDR3 comprises 15 residues. V shed 7 bases and J shed 4 bases, with 18 bases lying between them. Germline V lookup: CDR1 SGDLS, CDR2 YYNGEE. The CDR3 reads CASGPSPTGYNEQFF. In nucleotides, the CDR3 is TGTGCCAGCGGCCCCTCCCCGACTGGATACAATGAGCAGTTCTTC. The full variable domain, with the rest looked up from reference TRBV9 and TRBJ2-1, is DSGVTQTPKHLITATGQRVTLRCSPRSGDLSVYWYQQSLDQGLQFLIQYYNGEERAKGNILERFSAQQFPDLHSELNLSSLELGDSALYFCASGPSPTGYNEQFFGPGTRLTVL.

The chain joins TRBV20-1 to TRBJ2-7, with D perhaps TRBD2 (5 bases). The germline gives CDR1 DFQATT, CDR2 SNEGSKA (reference sequence). This CDR3 region has 13 residues. V was clipped by 6 bases and J by 3 bases, with 15 bases between them. In DNA, the CDR3 is TGCAGTGCGCTCGGCAGGACTTACTACGAGCAGTACTTC. Protein product: CSALGRTYYEQYF.

This clonotype has just a few counts. The V and J genes are TRBV6-5 and TRBJ1-2; tentative D call: TRBD1 (5 bases). Trimming took off 2 bases at V and 2 bases at J, with 9 bases between the two ends. Germline V CDR1 and CDR2: MNHEY, SVGAGI. The CDR3 spans 14 residues. Written as DNA, the CDR3 is TGTGCCAGCAGTTACGGCGGGGGGAACTATGGCTACACCTTC. This encodes CASSYGGGNYGYTF.

This clonotype has just a few counts. The genes are TRBV6-5 and TRBJ1-2; D not resolved. With 4 bases removed from V and 2 bases from J, the gap between germline ends came to 11 bases. CDR1 is MNHEY and CDR2 is SVGAGI in the germline V gene. The CDR3 contains 14 residues. The CDR3 loop is CASSFRSQNYGYTF. In DNA, the CDR3 is TGTGCCAGCAGTTTTAGAAGTCAGAACTATGGCTACACCTTC.

The CDR3 DNA reads as TGTGCCAGCAGCTTTGGACTAGCCTCGGAGACCCAGTACTTC. Its translation is CASSFGLASETQYF. V and J are TRBV11-2 and TRBJ2-5; 8 bases match TRBD2. Per the germline V gene, CDR1 is SGHAT and CDR2 is FQNNGV. The CDR3 extends over 14 amino acids. V was clipped by 3 bases and J by 5 bases; unmatched bases: 5. The complete variable domain, with remaining parts taken from reference TRBV11-2 and TRBJ2-5, reads EAGVAQSPRYKIIEKRQSVAFWCNPISGHATLYWYQQILGQGPKLLIQFQNNGVVDDSQLPKDRFSAERLKGVDSTLKIQPAKLEDSAVYLCASSFGLASETQYFGPGTRLLVL.

The table lists this clonotype with a few counts. The chain uses TRBV24-1 and TRBJ2-3; D might be TRBD2 (6 bases). V shed 3 bases and J shed 2 bases, with 20 bases lying between them. This CDR3 contains 18 residues. CDR1 is KGHDR, CDR2 SFDVKD, per germline. The CDR3 nucleotides are TGTGCCACCAGTGATCGATGGACTAACAAGAAAAACACAGATACGCAGTATTTT. This sequence encodes CATSDRWTNKKNTDTQYF.

This clonotype has a handful of counts. The chain links TRBV27 to TRBJ2-1, with 13 bases matching TRBD2. This CDR3 has 15 amino acids. Germline loops: CDR1 MNHEY, CDR2 SMNVEV (reference sequence). J gave up 9 bases and V 5 bases, and 7 bases lay outside the gene matches. CDR3 amino acids: CASSRGLAGIGEQFF. The CDR3 DNA is TGTGCCAGCAGTCGGGGACTAGCGGGAATTGGTGAGCAGTTCTTC.

The genes are TRBV7-9 and TRBJ2-7, with D perhaps TRBD1 (6 bases). The germline V and J ends were trimmed by 4 bases and 2 bases, with 9 bases remaining between them. The length of the CDR3 is 13 residues. In germline, CDR1 is SEHNR, CDR2 FQNEAQ (reference sequence). The CDR3 nucleotides are TGTGCCAGCAGCTCCCCAGGGGCCTACGAGCAGTACTTC. It yields the protein CASSSPGAYEQYF.

This clonotype was counted between two and nine times. The chain couples TRBV7-2 to TRBJ2-3; the match to TRBD2 covers 11 bases. The CDR3 runs to 16 residues. V lost 5 bases to trimming and J lost 0 bases; unmatched junction nucleotides: 4. CDR1 and CDR2 (germline): SGHTA, FQGNSA. The CDR3 sequence is CASSTTSGASTDTQYF. The CDR3 DNA reads TGTGCCAGCAGCACGACTAGCGGGGCTAGCACAGATACGCAGTATTTT.

This chain links TRBV7-2 with TRBJ2-5; weak D call: TRBD2 (6 bases). Trimming stripped 1 base from V and 5 bases from J, with 14 bases between. CDR1 is SGHTA and CDR2 is FQGNSA in the germline V gene. This CDR3 region has 15 residues. Here the CDR3 reads CASSLVSGEWETQYF. The CDR3 nucleotides are TGTGCCAGCAGCTTAGTTTCGGGGGAGTGGGAGACCCAGTACTTC.

V usage is TRBV2 and J usage is TRBJ1-2; 8 bases agree with TRBD1. Germline CDR1 reads SNHLY; CDR2 reads FYNNEI. V gave up 4 bases and J gave up 1 base; unmatched junction bases: 2. The CDR3 is made up of 14 amino acids. CDR3 DNA: TGTGCCAGCAGTGGGGGACAGGTTAACTATGGCTACACCTTC. Translation: CASSGGQVNYGYTF.

In its sample, this clonotype was seen a few times. V usage is TRBV9 and J usage is TRBJ2-1; tentative D call: TRBD1 (5 bases). The ends were cut back, 1 base at V and 9 bases at J, with 11 bases in the middle. The CDR3 has 13 residues. CDR1 is SGDLS, CDR2 YYNGEE, per germline. CDR3 bases: TGTGCCAGCAGCGTACCCGCTAGGGGTGAGCAGTTCTTC. As protein: CASSVPARGEQFF. Full variable domain (missing parts from reference TRBV9 and TRBJ2-1): DSGVTQTPKHLITATGQRVTLRCSPRSGDLSVYWYQQSLDQGLQFLIQYYNGEERAKGNILERFSAQQFPDLHSELNLSSLELGDSALYFCASSVPARGEQFFGPGTRLTVL.

J is TRBJ2-4 and V is TRBV28; TRBD1 aligns across 8 bases. Germline values: CDR1 MDHEN, CDR2 SYDVKM. The V gene end was trimmed by 5 bases and the J gene end by 1 base; junction bases not matched to a gene: 1. CDR3 length equals 14 residues. CDR3 region: CASSRQGAKNIQYF. CDR3 nucleotide sequence: TGTGCCAGCAGTCGACAGGGGGCCAAAAACATTCAGTACTTC.

The chain employs TRBV10-3 and TRBJ1-2; D may be TRBD1 (6 bases). V lost 3 bases to trimming and J lost 8 bases, with 16 bases between them. The CDR3 length is 14 residues. Germline V CDR1 and CDR2: ENHRY, SYGVKD. For the CDR3, the DNA is TGTGCCATCAGTGATCTTACCCAGGGGAGAGGCTACACCTTC. Its translation is CAISDLTQGRGYTF.

There are a few counts of this clonotype. The J gene is TRBJ2-3, the V gene TRBV28; tentative D call: TRBD1 (6 bases). Trimming removed 4 bases from V and 0 bases from J, with 11 bases in between. This CDR3 has 15 amino acids. CDR1 and CDR2 from the germline V gene are MDHEN and SYDVKM. CDR3 region: CASSSYRDSTDTQYF. The CDR3 DNA follows: TGTGCCAGCAGTTCATACAGGGATAGCACAGATACGCAGTATTTT.

The chain is built from TRBV20-1 and TRBJ2-7; weak D call: TRBD2 (5 bases). V gave up 0 bases and J gave up 6 bases, with 21 bases separating them. The CDR3 length is 16 residues. Germline CDR1 reads DFQATT; CDR2 reads SNEGSKA (reference sequence). CDR3 amino acids: CSARDLRQVTRGEQYF. CDR3 nucleotides: TGCAGTGCTAGAGATCTCAGGCAGGTCACCCGGGGCGAGCAGTACTTC.